Given below is one TCR beta chain in context. Its antigen remains unknown. This specimen belongs to a study of T cells in Graves' hyperthyroidism and ophthalmopathy. Across the study: Peripheral blood was acquired at first diagnosis, ahead of any therapy whatsoever.

V gave up 7 bases and J gave up 7 bases, with 12 bases separating them. Germline values: CDR1 SGHDT, CDR2 YYEEEE. CDR3 length equals 11 residues. Broader study findings: Expanded thyroid clonotypes (above 0.001) were mostly also found in blood. Median prediction lead before ophthalmopathy onset was 5 to 7 months with the model.

RNA transcripts were the template for amplifying TCR beta CDR3 regions. A first-round RT-PCR of the TCR CDR3 used the HTBI primer set. TCRdb re-called the multiplex PCR reads with MiXCR, one entry per CDR3 protein. This sample carries 500,000 or so distinct CDR3 sequences, about 15% of them seen once, and the ten largest clones take approximately 30%. Using around 10 ml of fresh peripheral blood, PBMCs were prepared. Sequenced input: blood. The TCR was taken from a woman aged 30 to 39 with Graves' ophthalmopathy. V and J are TRBV5-6 and TRBJ2-7; D remains unclear. CDR3 nucleotide sequence: TGTGCCAGCGGCGCGGCGTATGAGCAGTACTTC. Residues: CASGAAYEQYF.